Presented here are 7 T cell receptor beta chains from one specimen sequenced in a study of T-cell reconstitution after alpha-beta-depleted transplantation in children. A library of TCRbeta sequences, prepared with unique molecular identifiers, was generated. TCRdb reanalysed the PCR reads using MiXCR and keeps one entry per CDR3 protein. The sample carries 200,000 to 250,000 distinct CDR3 sequences, about 23% recorded once. The sample here was PBMCs, taken before TCRalphabeta/CD19-depleted stem cell transplant. These receptor sequences come from a girl aged 2-9 years with Fanconi anemia, due to receive a stem cell transplant.

V usage is TRBV10-3 and J usage is TRBJ2-3, with D possibly being TRBD2 (6 bases). CDR3 size: 16 residues. The V gene lost 1 base and the J gene lost 2 bases, with 13 bases spanning the gap. Per germline, CDR1 ENHRY and CDR2 SYGVKD. The CDR3: CAISEYTLADTDTQYF. CDR3 in DNA: TGTGCCATCAGTGAGTACACCTTAGCGGACACAGATACGCAGTATTTT.

This clonotype has just a few counts. This chain links TRBV5-1 with TRBJ2-1; D gene uncertain. The CDR3 runs to 16 residues. V gave up 2 bases and J gave up 15 bases, with 27 bases separating them. In germline, CDR1 is SGHRS, CDR2 YFSETQ. CDR3 residues: CASSFERRTPGILWFF. The CDR3 nucleotides are TGCGCCAGCAGCTTTGAACGTCGGACCCCGGGCATCCTGTGGTTCTTC.

This clonotype was seen only a few times. The rearrangement joins TRBV7-8 to TRBJ2-1; 9 nucleotides agree with TRBD1. Germline CDR1 reads SGHVS; CDR2 reads FQNEAQ. This CDR3 is built from 20 residues. The J segment lost 7 bases and the V segment lost 0 bases, leaving 19 bases of the junction unmatched. In nucleotides, the CDR3 is TGTGCCAGCAGCTTAGCGCTAAGTACATGGTGGGACAGGGAGGAGAATGAGCAGTTCTTC. Amino acids: CASSLALSTWWDREENEQFF.

This chain joins TRBV20-1 and TRBJ2-7; maybe TRBD1 (6 bases). The CDR3 totals 13 residues. The V gene lost 6 bases and the J gene lost 6 bases, with 18 bases spanning the gap. Germline V lookup: CDR1 DFQATT, CDR2 SNEGSKA (reference sequence). CDR3 coding DNA: TGCAGTGCAATAGAGTGGGGGCACGGCGAGCAGTACTTC. This sequence encodes CSAIEWGHGEQYF.

This chain uses TRBV4-1 with TRBJ2-7; no reliable D call. The germline gives CDR1 MGHRA, CDR2 YSYEKL. This CDR3 spans 13 amino acids. V dropped 1 base and J dropped 1 base, with 5 bases sitting between them. CDR3 nucleotide sequence: TGCGCCAGCAGCCAAGCCCGGTCCTACGAGCAGTACTTC. Protein sequence: CASSQARSYEQYF.

This chain links TRBV29-1 with TRBJ2-7; D may be TRBD1 (6 bases). The CDR3 length is 13 residues. Looked up from germline, CDR1 is SQVTM and CDR2 is ANQGSEA. V was trimmed by 4 bases and J by 7 bases, leaving 17 bases between them. The CDR3 loop reads CSVGSGALGEQYF. Here the CDR3 DNA reads TGCAGCGTTGGGTCAGGGGCTCTTGGGGAGCAGTACTTC.

The chain links TRBV7-9 to TRBJ2-5; a weak D match, TRBD2 (5 bases). CDR3 length: 15 residues. The V gene lost 1 base and the J gene lost 5 bases, with 14 bases spanning the gap. CDR1 and CDR2 from the germline V gene are SEHNR and FQNEAQ (reference sequence). Here the CDR3 reads CASSLVGSLGETQYF. CDR3 bases: TGTGCCAGCAGCTTAGTTGGGAGTTTGGGGGAGACCCAGTACTTC.